Listed below are T cell receptor beta chains from one sample, sequenced in a study of type 1 regulatory T cells. TCRdb analysed the reads with MiXCR anew, one entry per CDR3 protein. The top ten hold 2% to 2.5% of the sample, which has approximately 97,000 distinct CDR3 sequences, about a third seen once. Sequencing was carried out using CD4+ T cells, either the whole sample or a sorted fraction (not recorded which). The receptors here all came from a human donor in good health. The CDR3 runs from the conserved cysteine through the conserved F or W. D genes are given only for firm matches. Rows give clone size only sometimes, using once, few, many, or a class for an expanded clone.

abundance	v_gene	j_gene	d_gene	CDR3nt	CDR3aa
NA	TRBV7-6	TRBJ2-5	TRBD2	TGTGCCAGCAGCTTAGGGACTAGCGGACAAGAGACCCAGTACTTC	CASSLGTSGQETQYF
NA	TRBV18	TRBJ1-5	TRBD1	TGTGCCAGCTCAAACTGGACAGGGAGCAATCAGCCCCAGCATTTT	CASSNWTGSNQPQHF
NA	TRBV11-2	TRBJ2-5	NA	TGTGCCAGCAGCACCAATTTAGAGACCCAGTACTTC	CASSTNLETQYF
NA	TRBV5-1	TRBJ2-3	TRBD2	TGCGCCAGCAGCTTCCTAGCGGGAGGGCCGGGGGGTGCTCGCACAGATACGCAGTATTTT	CASSFLAGGPGGARTDTQYF
few	TRBV3-1	TRBJ2-1	TRBD2	TGTGCCAGCAGCCCTAGAGGGACTAGCGGGAGTAATGAGCAGTTCTTC	CASSPRGTSGSNEQFF
NA	TRBV7-8	TRBJ2-7	NA	TGTGCCAGCAGCGTCGCTGGGGTCTACGAGCAGTACTTC	CASSVAGVYEQYF
few	TRBV6-2/TRBV6-3	TRBJ1-5	TRBD1	TGTGCCAGCTGGGACAGGGAAACGCAGCCCCAGCATTTT	CASWDRETQPQHF
NA	TRBV5-1	TRBJ1-5	TRBD1	TGCGCCAGCAGCTTGGGAGGGGGCCCAAATCAGCCCCAGCATTTT	CASSLGGGPNQPQHF
many	TRBV7-8	TRBJ1-5	NA	TGTGCCAGCAGCTTAACACGTTGGAAAGGGGAAACCAATCAGCCCCAGCATTTT	CASSLTRWKGETNQPQHF
NA	TRBV20-1	TRBJ1-6	NA	TGCAGTGCTAAAGGGGGGGTCGGGGATTCACCCCTCCACTTT	CSAKGGVGDSPLHF
few	TRBV3-1	TRBJ2-5	NA	TGTGCCAGCAGGGCGGAGAGTGGGGGAGAGACCCAGTACTTC	CASRAESGGETQYF
few	TRBV18	TRBJ2-2	TRBD2	TGTGCCAGCTCACCGGGACTAGCAGCGAACACCGGGGAGCTGTTTTTT	CASSPGLAANTGELFF
NA	TRBV28	TRBJ2-7	TRBD1	TGTGCCAGCAGTCGGGGACAGGGGATACACGAGCAGTACTTC	CASSRGQGIHEQYF
few	TRBV5-1	TRBJ2-7	TRBD1	TGCGCCAGCAGCCCGGGACAGGGGAGAGACGAGCAGTACTTC	CASSPGQGRDEQYF
few	TRBV5-7	TRBJ2-7	TRBD2	TGTGCCAGCTCGTCGCGGGAGACGGCGTCCTACGAGCAGTACTTC	CASSSRETASYEQYF
NA	TRBV18	TRBJ2-3	NA	TGTGCCAGCTCACCAGGTCCTAGCACAGATACGCAGTATTTT	CASSPGPSTDTQYF
NA	TRBV6-1	TRBJ1-6	NA	TGTGCCAGCAAAGGACCGGCGTCCCTCCACTTT	CASKGPASLHF
NA	TRBV20-1	TRBJ1-3	NA	TGCAGTGTTAAGATCTCTGGAAACACCATATATTTT	CSVKISGNTIYF
NA	TRBV20-1	TRBJ2-3	NA	TGCAGTGCCATGGGACCCACAGGGAAGAAAGATACGCAGTATTTT	CSAMGPTGKKDTQYF
few	TRBV20-1	TRBJ2-3	TRBD2	TGCAGTGCTAGAGATCCCCGGACTAGCGGGATTACAGATACGCAGTATTTT	CSARDPRTSGITDTQYF
NA	TRBV12-3/TRBV12-4	TRBJ2-7	TRBD2	TGTGCCAGTAGACTAGCGGTCACCTACGAGCAGTACTTC	CASRLAVTYEQYF
few	TRBV6-2/TRBV6-3	TRBJ2-1	TRBD1	TGTGCCAGCAAACCGGGACAGTTCTCCTACAATGAGCAGTTCTTC	CASKPGQFSYNEQFF
NA	TRBV4-3	TRBJ2-7	NA	TGCGCCAGCAGCCAAGAGGGGGGAGCCGGGGACGAGCAGTACTTC	CASSQEGGAGDEQYF
few	TRBV20-1	TRBJ2-1	NA	TGCAGTGCTAGTTGGGGGGCTGGGGAGCAGTTCTTC	CSASWGAGEQFF
few	TRBV21-1	TRBJ2-1	NA	TGTGCCAGCAGCAAACCCGAAGGACTAGGGCTAGGTGAGCAGTTCTTC	CASSKPEGLGLGEQFF
NA	TRBV5-4	TRBJ2-2	NA	TGTGCCAGCAGCTTGCCGGGGGCCGCCACCGGGGAGCTGTTTTTT	CASSLPGAATGELFF
few	TRBV7-2	TRBJ1-2	NA	TGTGCCAGCAGCTTTCGGACGGAGTCGGGAGGCTACACCTTC	CASSFRTESGGYTF
NA	TRBV10-3	TRBJ2-5	NA	TGTGCCATCAGTGAGTCTCCGGGGAAGGGCCAAGAGACCCAGTACTTC	CAISESPGKGQETQYF
NA	TRBV2	TRBJ1-2	TRBD1	TGTCCCAGTCATACCCAACGGACAGGGAATGGTTACACCTTC	CPSHTQRTGNGYTF
NA	TRBV3-1	TRBJ2-1	TRBD2	TGTGCCAGCAGCCAAGTGCTAGCGGGATACAATGAGCAGTTCTTC	CASSQVLAGYNEQFF
NA	TRBV5-1	TRBJ2-7	NA	TGCGCCAGCAGCTTGGCCTTGGGGGCTGACTACGAGCAGTACTTC	CASSLALGADYEQYF
NA	TRBV28	TRBJ1-1	TRBD1	TGTGCCAGCAGTTTGAGAATTGGGACAGGGGTGGACACTGAAGCTTTCTTT	CASSLRIGTGVDTEAFF
few	TRBV12-3/TRBV12-4	TRBJ2-1	NA	TGTGCCAGCAGTTTAGACAGCTTCTATGAGCAGTTCTTC	CASSLDSFYEQFF
many	TRBV29-1	TRBJ2-7	NA	TGCAGCGTCCGACTAGCCTACGAGCAGTACTTC	CSVRLAYEQYF
few	TRBV7-2	TRBJ2-5	NA	TGTGCCAGCAGCTTAGTGGGGAGAGAGACCCAGTACTTC	CASSLVGRETQYF
many	TRBV20-1	TRBJ2-1	NA	TGCAGTGCTAGATATAGCGGACTATACAATGAGCAGTTCTTC	CSARYSGLYNEQFF
NA	TRBV5-1	TRBJ1-3	NA	TGCGCCAGCAGCTTAGACAGCATCTCTGGAAACACCATATATTTT	CASSLDSISGNTIYF
NA	TRBV9	TRBJ2-2	NA	TGTGCCAGCAGCCCCTGGGTGGGGGAGCTGTTTTTT	CASSPWVGELFF
few	TRBV20-1	TRBJ2-5	TRBD2	TGCAGTGCTAGAGGCCCTAGCGGGAGGGCCGAGACCCAGTACTTC	CSARGPSGRAETQYF
NA	TRBV7-2	TRBJ2-1	TRBD2	TGTGCCAGCAGCACCTCATCGGGACTAGGGGGGAACAATGAGCAGTTCTTC	CASSTSSGLGGNNEQFF
few	TRBV6-2/TRBV6-3	TRBJ2-3	NA	TGTGCCGGCAGGGTGAGGCGCACAGATACGCAGTATTTT	CAGRVRRTDTQYF
few	TRBV5-6	TRBJ2-6	NA	TGTGCCAGCAGCTTCGGGGGGCTTGGGGCCAACGTCCTGACTTTC	CASSFGGLGANVLTF
NA	TRBV28	TRBJ2-3	TRBD2	TGTGCCAGCATCCAGACTAGCGGGAGAACAGATACGCAGTATTTT	CASIQTSGRTDTQYF
few	TRBV5-5	TRBJ2-2	TRBD2	TGTGCCAGCCGAGGGGATAGGAGGCCTAGCGGGGTGAACACCGGGGAGCTGTTTTTT	CASRGDRRPSGVNTGELFF
NA	TRBV7-2	TRBJ2-6	NA	TGTGCCAGCAGCGAATGGGACTCCTACTCTGGGGCCAACGTCCTGACTTTC	CASSEWDSYSGANVLTF
NA	TRBV28	TRBJ1-1	NA	TGTACCAGCAGTTTGGGGGGGACCTCCACTGAAGCTTTCTTT	CTSSLGGTSTEAFF
few	TRBV5-4	TRBJ2-7	NA	TGTGCCAGCAGCTTGGACCCCCGTTCAGTGAACTACGAGCAGTACTTC	CASSLDPRSVNYEQYF